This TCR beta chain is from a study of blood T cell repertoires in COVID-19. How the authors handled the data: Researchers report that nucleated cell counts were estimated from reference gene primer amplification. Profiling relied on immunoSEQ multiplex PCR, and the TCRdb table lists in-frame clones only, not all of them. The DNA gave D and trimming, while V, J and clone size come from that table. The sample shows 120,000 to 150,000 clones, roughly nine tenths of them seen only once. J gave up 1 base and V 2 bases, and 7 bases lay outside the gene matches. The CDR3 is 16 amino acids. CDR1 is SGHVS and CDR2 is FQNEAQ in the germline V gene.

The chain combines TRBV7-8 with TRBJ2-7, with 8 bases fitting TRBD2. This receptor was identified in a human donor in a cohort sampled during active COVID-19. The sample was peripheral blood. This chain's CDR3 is CASSLPAGGASYEQYF. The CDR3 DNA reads TGTGCCAGCAGCTTACCTGCGGGGGGTGCTTCCTACGAGCAGTACTTC.